The 7 T cell receptor beta chains below were found in one sample sequenced in a study of CD8+CD57+ T cells in acquired aplastic anemia (dated by TCRdb to 2016 to 2018). The patients picked for sequencing were ones in whom flow cytometry had shown an expansion of CD8+CD57+ cells. Reads for this sample came from an Illumina HiSeq 2000. Genomic DNA served as template for TCR beta VDJ combination and CDR3 sequence profiling. Using fastp trimming at Q25 and MiXCR clonotype assembly, TCRdb reanalyzed the public sequencing data and kept in-frame beta chains. One record per CDR3 amino acid sequence lists the most common genes and DNA. The table for this sample lists approximately 300,000 distinct CDR3 sequences; roughly 61% of them were counted only once. Roughly 1.3% of the sample comes from the top ten. The specimen was sorted CD4+, CD8+, or CD8+CD57+ T cells (not recorded which) from PBMCs. Receptors originate from a human donor with aplastic anemia.

The J gene is TRBJ2-7, the V gene TRBV6-6; D not certain. V lost 9 bases to trimming and J lost 2 bases, with 11 bases between them. Germline assignment: CDR1 MNHNY and CDR2 SVGAGI (reference sequence). This CDR3 comprises 12 residues. The CDR3 region is CASGDKAYEQYF. CDR3 nucleotides: TGTGCCAGTGGAGACAAAGCCTACGAGCAGTACTTC.

This clonotype has just one count. This chain connects TRBV20-1 to TRBJ1-5, with a possible D match to TRBD1 (6 bases). V was trimmed by 1 base and J by 0 bases, leaving 13 bases between them. The CDR3 spans 16 residues. Per germline, CDR1 DFQATT and CDR2 SNEGSKA (reference sequence). The CDR3 sequence is CSARGWGGLSNQPQHF. CDR3 DNA sequence: TGCAGTGCTAGAGGATGGGGGGGGCTTAGCAATCAGCCCCAGCATTTT.

The gene calls are TRBV5-1 and TRBJ2-7, with a possible D match to TRBD1 (6 bases). The CDR3 is made up of 14 amino acids. With 0 bases removed from V and 6 bases from J, the gap between germline ends came to 13 bases. Germline CDR1 SGHRS, CDR2 YFSETQ. Written as DNA, the CDR3 is TGCGCCAGCAGCTTGGATCTGGGGGCAGGCGAGCAGTACTTC. It encodes CASSLDLGAGEQYF.

The chain recombines TRBV24-1 with TRBJ1-5, with D possibly matching TRBD1 (6 bases). V was trimmed by 9 bases and J by 0 bases, leaving 14 bases between them. This CDR3 is 15 amino acids long. The germline CDR1 and CDR2 sequences are KGHDR and SFDVKD. Written as DNA, the CDR3 is TGTGCCACCGCTGAGGGGGGCACTAGCAATCAGCCCCAGCATTTT. Encoded protein: CATAEGGTSNQPQHF.

Ten or more counts support this clonotype. The chain uses TRBV7-8 and TRBJ1-3; TRBD1 matches 10 bases. This CDR3 region has 13 residues. Germline loops: CDR1 SGHVS, CDR2 FQNEAQ. V gave up 5 bases and J gave up 12 bases; unmatched junction bases: 7. CDR3 sequence: CASSEGQGISIYF. The CDR3 DNA sequence: TGTGCCAGCAGCGAGGGACAGGGGATTAGCATATATTTT.

This clonotype was seen many times. This chain links TRBV2 with TRBJ2-1; D might be TRBD2 (5 bases). This CDR3 contains 14 residues. Germline assignment: CDR1 SNHLY and CDR2 FYNNEI. V shed 3 bases and J shed 8 bases, with 14 bases lying between them. This CDR3 is CASSDRLAPYEQFF. DNA for the CDR3: TGTGCCAGCAGTGATCGGCTAGCCCCGTATGAGCAGTTCTTC.

In this sample, this clonotype turned up once. The CDR3 region is CSASTSTSSGANVLTF. Written as DNA, the CDR3 is TGCAGTGCTAGCACTAGCACGAGCTCTGGGGCCAACGTCCTGACTTTC. The chain employs TRBV20-1 and TRBJ2-6, with a possible D match to TRBD2 (6 bases). The V and J ends lost 3 bases and 0 bases respectively, with 12 bases between them. The CDR3 has 16 amino acids. The germline CDR1 and CDR2 sequences are DFQATT and SNEGSKA (reference sequence).